The clone carrying this T cell receptor (beta chain) came up a few times. No antigen is known for it. This record belongs to a study of radiotherapy plus CTLA-4 blockade in lung cancer. The CDR3 has 16 residues. Germline values: CDR1 SGHDN, CDR2 FVKESK. Trimming took off 1 base at V and 0 bases at J, with 10 bases between the two ends. Study results and limitations: Expansion in blood of tumor-derived TCR clones was seen after radiotherapy plus ipilimumab.

Assay: immunoSEQ multiplex PCR; the TCRdb copy retains only in-frame clones and omits some. Among approximately 80,000 clones listed, about four fifths were seen once. Chemo-refractory metastatic non-small-cell lung cancer patients received focal radiation with ipilimumab CTLA-4 blockade. Material: peripheral blood, obtained from a patient treated with radiotherapy plus ipilimumab. The chain recombines TRBV14 with TRBJ1-3; D not resolved. The origin of this receptor is a human donor with non-small cell lung cancer whose response to radiotherapy plus ipilimumab could not be evaluated. Some clones in this sample may be carry-over from other donors' samples. The CDR3 region is CASSQGGWISGNTIYF. CDR3 nucleotides: TGTGCCAGCAGCCAAGGAGGGTGGATCTCTGGAAACACCATATATTTT.